Below, 17 T cell receptor beta chains from the same sample are listed, as sequenced in a study of shared clonotypes between healthy human individuals. Libraries were prepared by immunoSEQ multiplex PCR; TCRdb keeps only in-frame clonotypes and omits some of them. The table includes over a million clones, more than 75% detected once. Sequenced input: memory CD4+ T cells from PBMCs. Subset defined: CD45RA-negative fraction. The receptors were gathered from a man in his late teens or twenties in good health. Some clones in this sample may be carry-over from other donors' samples.

The chain recombines TRBV27 with TRBJ2-5; 10 bases agree with TRBD1. V gave up 5 bases and J gave up 5 bases; unmatched junction bases: 8. Germline values: CDR1 MNHEY, CDR2 SMNVEV (reference sequence). The CDR3 totals 15 residues. CDR3 coding DNA: TGTGCCAGCAGTCTGGAGACAGGGGGCTTTGAGACCCAGTACTTC. Residues: CASSLETGGFETQYF.

This rearrangement joins TRBV5-1 to TRBJ2-3, with 9 bases aligning to TRBD2. The length of the CDR3 is 16 residues. Trimming took 4 bases from V and 0 from J; bases not matched to a gene: 6. Germline CDR1 and CDR2: SGHRS and YFSETQ. CDR3 in amino acids: CASSLPGLASTDTQYF. CDR3 bases: TGCGCCAGCAGCCTACCCGGACTAGCGAGCACAGATACGCAGTATTTT.

This chain uses TRBV28 with TRBJ2-5; D may be TRBD1 or TRBD2 (5 bases each). Trimming pared 6 bases from V and 5 bases from J, leaving 13 bases between. The CDR3 has 13 residues. Germline CDR1 reads MDHEN; CDR2 reads SYDVKM. The CDR3 spells CASSEGTEETQYF. The DNA of the CDR3 is TGTGCCAGCAGCGAAGGGACCGAGGAGACCCAGTACTTC.

The chain couples TRBV28 to TRBJ1-2; 7 nucleotides match TRBD1. The CDR3 covers 14 residues. Germline V CDR1 and CDR2: MDHEN, SYDVKM. J gave up 2 bases and V 10 bases, and 10 bases lay outside the gene matches. CDR3 sequence: CAIAGRGRNYGYTF. The CDR3, as DNA: TGTGCCATAGCTGGGAGGGGGCGGAACTATGGCTACACCTTC.

The chain links TRBV5-1 to TRBJ1-4; D perhaps matches TRBD1 (6 bases). CDR3 length: 13 residues. Trimming took 5 bases from V and 7 from J, leaving 12 bases between them. Germline lookup yields CDR1 SGHRS and CDR2 YFSETQ. CDR3 loop: CASRGGAREKLFF. The CDR3 nucleotides are TGCGCCAGCAGAGGGGGGGCGCGTGAAAAACTGTTTTTT.

This clone was observed once. J is TRBJ2-5 and V is TRBV2; D perhaps matches TRBD2 (6 bases). Germline CDR1 is SNHLY and CDR2 is FYNNEI. V was shortened by 7 bases and J by 4 bases, with 13 bases between the two germline ends. The CDR3 consists of 13 residues. Here the CDR3 DNA reads TGTGCCAGCATCGCGGGAAGGCGAGAGACCCAGTACTTC. It encodes CASIAGRRETQYF.

This chain joins TRBV29-1 and TRBJ1-1; 7 nucleotides align to TRBD1. CDR3 length: 14 residues. Germline lookup yields CDR1 SQVTM and CDR2 ANQGSEA. The DNA of the CDR3 is TGCAGTTCCGGACAGGCGTCCATGAACACTGAAGCTTTCTTT. Translated: CSSGQASMNTEAFF.

The chain combines TRBV5-1 with TRBJ2-1; no definite D call. Per germline, CDR1 SGHRS and CDR2 YFSETQ. V gave up 2 bases and J gave up 6 bases, with 12 bases separating them. This CDR3 region has 14 residues. CDR3 loop: CASSLPPDRNEQFF. CDR3 nucleotides: TGCGCCAGCAGCTTACCCCCAGACCGCAATGAGCAGTTCTTC. Together with reference TRBV5-1 and TRBJ2-1, the CDR3 gives the full variable domain: KAGVTQTPRYLIKTRGQQVTLSCSPISGHRSVSWYQQTPGQGLQFLFEYFSETQRNKGNFPGRFSGRQFSNSRSEMNVSTLELGDSALYLCASSLPPDRNEQFFGPGTRLTVL.

This clone turned up a few times. V usage is TRBV28 and J usage is TRBJ2-1; 7 nucleotides match TRBD1. V was clipped by 5 bases and J by 6 bases; unmatched bases: 13. Germline CDR1 reads MDHEN; CDR2 reads SYDVKM. CDR3 length equals 16 residues. CDR3 protein: CASSPWSGGVGNEQFF. The CDR3 DNA sequence: TGTGCCAGCAGTCCCTGGTCAGGGGGAGTTGGCAATGAGCAGTTCTTC.

The chain recombines TRBV2 with TRBJ2-7, with TRBD1 identical over 10 bases. V gave up 5 bases and J gave up 4 bases; unmatched junction bases: 20. There are 19 residues in the CDR3. In germline, CDR1 is SNHLY, CDR2 FYNNEI. CDR3 DNA: TGTGCCAGCAGTACGTCCCCGGGACAGGGGCCCCCGAAAGGATACGAGCAGTACTTC. Translation gives CASSTSPGQGPPKGYEQYF.

The chain combines TRBV6-1 with TRBJ2-2; D unclear. Trimming shortened V by 9 bases and J by 4 bases, and 18 bases separated the two germline ends. The CDR3 length is 15 residues. Germline V gene lookup returns CDR1 MNHNS and CDR2 SASEGT. CDR3 nucleotides: TGTGCCAGTACCAGGTCAGGTTTCGGCACCGGGGAGCTGTTTTTT. It encodes CASTRSGFGTGELFF.

The chain couples TRBV28 to TRBJ2-4; TRBD1 matches at 10 bases. J lost 0 bases, V lost 2 bases, and 7 bases had no gene match. This CDR3 spans 18 amino acids. Germline assignment: CDR1 MDHEN and CDR2 SYDVKM. In nucleotides, the CDR3 is TGTGCCAGCAGTTTAAAGACAGGGGGCGCGGGAGCCAAAAACATTCAGTACTTC. It is translated as CASSLKTGGAGAKNIQYF.

The chain links TRBV5-1 to TRBJ2-7; tentatively, D is TRBD2 (6 bases). In germline, CDR1 is SGHRS, CDR2 YFSETQ. V shed 0 bases and J shed 0 bases, with 13 bases lying between them. The CDR3 is 16 amino acids. CDR3 nucleotides: TGCGCCAGCAGCTTGGGGGGTAGCGGTAGCTCCTACGAGCAGTACTTC. As protein: CASSLGGSGSSYEQYF.

The gene calls are TRBV7-9 and TRBJ1-5, with 8 bases matching TRBD1. The CDR3 totals 15 residues. The germline CDR1 and CDR2 sequences are SEHNR and FQNEAQ (reference sequence). Trimming cost V 3 bases and J 5 bases; bases outside gene matches: 6. As DNA, the CDR3 is TGTGCCAGCAGCTTTACGACAGGGGCGGATCAGCCCCAGCATTTT. This encodes CASSFTTGADQPQHF. The entire variable domain, with the rest obtained from reference TRBV7-9 and TRBJ1-5, is as follows: DTGVSQNPRHKITKRGQNVTFRCDPISEHNRLYWYRQTLGQGPEFLTYFQNEAQLEKSRLLSDRFSAERPKGSFSTLEIQRTEQGDSAMYLCASSFTTGADQPQHFGDGTRLSIL.

The rearrangement uses TRBV7-6 and TRBJ2-1, with a possible D match to TRBD2 (6 bases). The CDR3 is 15 residues long. V lost 2 bases and J 3 bases, leaving 11 bases between the germline ends. Per germline, CDR1 SGHVS and CDR2 FNYEAQ. The CDR3 DNA reads TGTGCCAGCAGCTTAAGCGGGTATAACTACAATGAGCAGTTCTTC. This encodes CASSLSGYNYNEQFF.

This chain joins TRBV11-2 and TRBJ2-7; weak D call: TRBD2 (6 bases). This CDR3 spans 16 amino acids. Trimming stripped 5 bases from V and 5 bases from J, with 22 bases between. Germline-derived CDR1 and CDR2 are SGHAT and FQNNGV. The CDR3 DNA sequence: TGTGCCAGCAGCCGACGGCTTGGGGACTCCGGGGACGAGCAGTACTTC. It encodes CASSRRLGDSGDEQYF. The complete variable domain, with remaining parts taken from reference TRBV11-2 and TRBJ2-7, reads EAGVAQSPRYKIIEKRQSVAFWCNPISGHATLYWYQQILGQGPKLLIQFQNNGVVDDSQLPKDRFSAERLKGVDSTLKIQPAKLEDSAVYLCASSRRLGDSGDEQYFGPGTRLTVT.

The chain recombines TRBV5-1 with TRBJ2-2; TRBD1 might be the D (6 bases). Trimming removed 5 bases from V and 5 bases from J, with 10 bases in between. The CDR3 is 13 amino acids. Germline CDR1 and CDR2: SGHRS and YFSETQ. The CDR3 coding sequence is TGCGCCAGCAGTCCAGGGGTAACCGGGGAGCTGTTTTTT. As protein: CASSPGVTGELFF. The variable domain in full, completed from reference TRBV5-1 and TRBJ2-2, reads KAGVTQTPRYLIKTRGQQVTLSCSPISGHRSVSWYQQTPGQGLQFLFEYFSETQRNKGNFPGRFSGRQFSNSRSEMNVSTLELGDSALYLCASSPGVTGELFFGEGSRLTVL.